The text below deals with one T cell receptor beta chain. Its antigen has not been determined. Per-nucleotide qualities are absent, and no much larger clonotype sits a single base away. Read against the paper, the sample's time point label means: baseline before first vaccination. Samples from vaccinated people were obtained from the UK trials COV001 and COV002, which included a single-blind randomized controlled phase 2/3 trial of AZD1222 (ChAdOx1 nCoV-19) in healthy adults. For TCRbeta chain sequencing, PBMC samples from trial participants were taken at day 0 and at day 28 after the second dose. According to the germline V gene, CDR1 reads SGHRS and CDR2 reads YFSETQ. V trim: 0 bases; J trim: 10 bases; unmatched bases: 0. The CDR3 has 11 amino acids, counting the end cysteine and phenylalanine. The DNA shown is the 33-base CDR3, in frame from base 1. The sample comes from a study of T cell responses to AZD1222 COVID-19 vaccine (dated by TCRdb to the early 2020s). Background on the whole study: AZD1222 recipients given second doses at about 4 weeks or at about 12 weeks were pooled, since spike-specific TCR depth and breadth were not found to differ between the two schedules. Enrollment into the trials was organized by age into subgroups of 18-55, 56-69 and 70-plus years, and those subgroups contained approximately 150, 30 and 60 TCR-sequenced participants, respectively. TCR sequencing was performed for some 250 trial participants, of whom around 200 were given two doses of AZD1222 and around 26 were given two doses of MenACWY control vaccine.

The CDR3 regions of human TCRbeta chains were analyzed by immunosequencing. Turning to the authors' computational methods: Repertoire TCRs were matched against a reference library of SARS-CoV-2-specific TCRs generated with the MIRA antigen-specificity platform. Breadth was defined as the fraction of unique TCRs that were SARS-CoV-2-associated, and depth was defined as the fraction of total T cells that were SARS-CoV-2-associated. Using the MIRA data, every spike-specific TCR was mapped to the spike region that the TCR reacted to and assigned to either a CD4 or a CD8 class. Log10-transformed breadth and depth values were compared by one-way ANOVA with Sidak's multiple comparisons tests. Held by TCRdb, this immuneACCESS table contains in-frame sequences only and omits some clones. Under half of the omission traces to an unresolved V gene where checked; the cause of the rest is unknown. Clone size and the V and J calls come from that table; the DNA yielded D and trimming. The sample data list approximately 100,000 clones, and over 80% of these were observed just once. The biggest ten clones account for 20% to 25% of the sample.

Paper-wide results and their limitations: Epitopes outside the regions mutated in the B.1.351 and B.1.1.7 variants were reportedly recognized by nearly half of the unique spike-specific TCRs. A significant rise in spike-specific TCR breadth and depth was observed after two AZD1222 doses relative to day 0 and relative to MenACWY recipients. The 56-69-year group was small, and its depth increase did not reach significance, likely because of low power. The whole spike protein was spanned by vaccine-associated CD4 TCRs, and dominant responses were seen in regions 160-218 and 743-854. Conclusions about previously exposed vaccinees were limited because only a handful of AZD1222 recipients were SARS-CoV-2 seropositive at baseline. Because no day 14 peak-response samples were available, repertoires were characterized only after the peak T cell response. Participants were mostly white British, with more females than males. The authors suggested clonal diversity may have been underestimated.

Sequencing used peripheral blood, obtained on day 0 of AZD1222 vaccination. The receptor was isolated from an adult in good health. Recombination joined TRBV5-1 with TRBJ1-1; TRBD1 aligns with 7 central bases. The sequenced DNA: TGCGCCAGCAGCTTGGGACAGGGAGCTTTCTTT. This encodes CASSLGQGAFF.